Shown below are 29 T cell receptor beta chains from a single sample sequenced in a study of shared T cell receptors in the human thymus. Clones were read by immunoSEQ multiplex PCR, and TCRdb kept only the in-frame ones, dropping some. Here the sample spans some 660,000 clones, about 89% being singletons. These data were also reused for a study on human thymus T cells.

Sequences were obtained from thymocytes. The receptors shown here come from a boy less than two years old with a congenital heart defect.

J is TRBJ1-5 and V is TRBV19; D remains ambiguous. The CDR3 is 17 residues long. Germline lookup yields CDR1 LNHDA and CDR2 SQIVND (reference sequence). V dropped 5 bases and J dropped 0 bases, with 17 bases sitting between them. In DNA, the CDR3 is TGTGCCAGTAGTGCGGAGCCACACCATAATAGCAATCAGCCCCAGCATTTT. Protein: CASSAEPHHNSNQPQHF.

The rearrangement joins TRBV30 to TRBJ1-5, with D maybe TRBD1 (6 bases). The CDR3 runs 14 residues. V lost 2 bases and J 7 bases, leaving 15 bases between the germline ends. From germline, CDR1 is GTSNPN and CDR2 SVGIG (reference sequence). CDR3 amino acids: CAWSRKGGVQPQHF. CDR3 sequence (DNA): TGTGCCTGGAGTCGTAAAGGGGGTGTCCAGCCCCAGCATTTT.

V gene TRBV27 combines with J gene TRBJ2-5; tentatively, D is TRBD1 (6 bases). The CDR3 contains 14 residues. Looked up from germline, CDR1 is MNHEY and CDR2 is SMNVEV (reference sequence). V gave up 0 bases and J gave up 5 bases, with 10 bases separating them. DNA of the CDR3: TGTGCCAGCAGTTTATCCCAGGGGTGGGAGACCCAGTACTTC. As protein: CASSLSQGWETQYF.

The J gene is TRBJ1-2, the V gene TRBV4-1; 7 positions agree with TRBD1. This CDR3 is 15 amino acids long. Germline values: CDR1 MGHRA, CDR2 YSYEKL. Losses at the gene ends were 0 bases for V and 5 bases for J; bases not matched to a gene: 6. The CDR3, as DNA: TGCGCCAGCAGCCAAGAATACGGGACAGAATATGGCTACACCTTC. Translation gives CASSQEYGTEYGYTF.

This sequence joins TRBV2 and TRBJ1-2, with 7 nucleotides matching TRBD1. CDR1 SNHLY and CDR2 FYNNEI come from the germline V gene. Trimming at V came to 4 bases and at J to 4 bases, leaving 3 bases not matched to a gene. The CDR3 totals 13 residues. CDR3 protein: CASSGGQAYGYTF. The DNA for the CDR3 is TGTGCCAGCAGTGGAGGACAGGCCTATGGCTACACCTTC.

Only one count was recorded for this clone. This chain connects TRBV28 to TRBJ2-5, with 9 bases identical to TRBD2. The V segment lost 6 bases and the J segment 2 bases; nucleotides outside the gene matches: 7. Germline V gene data show CDR1 as MDHEN and CDR2 as SYDVKM. The CDR3 consists of 15 residues. This chain's CDR3 is CASSCGGDRQETQYF. CDR3 DNA: TGTGCCAGCAGCTGCGGGGGGGACAGACAAGAGACCCAGTACTTC.

The chain has TRBV10-3 and TRBJ2-6; 7 positions agree with TRBD1. This CDR3 region has 17 residues. In germline, CDR1 is ENHRY, CDR2 SYGVKD. Trimming cost V 8 bases and J 0 bases; bases outside gene matches: 10. This chain's CDR3 is CAIGDPGQTSGANVLTF. In DNA, the CDR3 is TGTGCCATCGGGGACCCGGGACAGACCTCTGGGGCCAACGTCCTGACTTTC.

This clone was counted only a few times. V is TRBV5-8 and J is TRBJ1-5; no clear D. Germline V gene sequence: CDR1 SGHTS, CDR2 YDEGEE. Trimming took 1 base from V and 0 from J, leaving 17 bases between them. The CDR3 is 18 residues long. For the CDR3, the DNA is TGTGCCAGCAGCTTGAGTTCGTCAGGCCTTTATAGCAATCAGCCCCAGCATTTT. It encodes CASSLSSSGLYSNQPQHF. Combining the CDR3 with reference TRBV5-8 and TRBJ1-5 gives the whole variable domain EAGVTQSPTHLIKTRGQQATLRCSPISGHTSVYWYQQALGLGLQFLLWYDEGEERNRGNFPPRFSGRQFPNYSSELNVNALELEDSALYLCASSLSSSGLYSNQPQHFGDGTRLSIL.

This clone was seen only once. This chain uses TRBV5-6 with TRBJ2-4; 10 nucleotides line up with TRBD1. J gave up 1 base and V 2 bases, and 9 bases lay outside the gene matches. CDR3 length: 18 amino acids. Germline CDR1 reads SGHDT; CDR2 reads YYEEEE. The CDR3 sequence is CASSFRGQGPLAKNIQYF. CDR3 DNA: TGTGCCAGCAGCTTCCGGGGACAGGGGCCTTTGGCCAAAAACATTCAGTACTTC. The whole variable domain, filled in from reference TRBV5-6 and TRBJ2-4, reads DAGVTQSPTHLIKTRGQQVTLRCSPKSGHDTVSWYQQALGQGPQFIFQYYEEEERQRGNFPDRFSGHQFPNYSSELNVNALLLGDSALYLCASSFRGQGPLAKNIQYFGAGTRLSVL.

The rearrangement links TRBV25-1 to TRBJ1-1; D perhaps matches TRBD1 (6 bases). V lost 4 bases, J lost 3 bases, and 12 bases lay in between. The CDR3 extends over 14 amino acids. The germline V gene has CDR1 MGHDK and CDR2 SYGVNS. CDR3 nucleotides: TGTGCCAGCAGTGGGAACAGGGTGGACACTGAAGCTTTCTTT. Translating gives CASSGNRVDTEAFF.

The V and J genes are TRBV5-1 and TRBJ2-7; D may be TRBD1 (5 bases). The ends were cut back, 3 bases at V and 7 bases at J, with 20 bases in the middle. CDR1 SGHRS and CDR2 YFSETQ come from the germline V gene. This CDR3 has 15 residues. The CDR3 protein is CASSCNPTGREEQYF. DNA for the CDR3: TGCGCCAGCAGCTGCAACCCAACCGGCAGGGAAGAGCAGTACTTC.

The chain carries TRBV2 and TRBJ2-3; 7 bases align to TRBD2. Unmatched junction bases numbered 20, after V lost 5 bases and J lost 0 bases. CDR3 length: 20 amino acids. CDR1 is SNHLY, CDR2 FYNNEI, per germline. The CDR3, as DNA: TGTGCCAGCAGTCTTCCCCTGACGGGAAGCGGGGCTCCTAGCACAGATACGCAGTATTTT. This encodes CASSLPLTGSGAPSTDTQYF.

The V call is TRBV28, the J call TRBJ1-3, with D perhaps matching TRBD1 (6 bases). V dropped 8 bases and J dropped 5 bases, with 19 bases sitting between them. Germline V gene lookup returns CDR1 MDHEN and CDR2 SYDVKM. CDR3 length: 15 amino acids. Here the CDR3 reads CASLTPGDNRNTIYF. CDR3 sequence (DNA): TGTGCCAGCCTAACCCCAGGGGACAATCGAAACACCATATATTTT.

The rearrangement joins TRBV25-1 to TRBJ2-6; a weak D match, TRBD1 (5 bases). Trimming took off 1 base at V and 0 bases at J, with 10 bases between the two ends. Germline-derived CDR1 and CDR2 are MGHDK and SYGVNS. The CDR3 is 17 residues long. The CDR3 region has the DNA TGTGCCAGCAGTGAATCCAGGGCCAGCTCTGGGGCCAACGTCCTGACTTTC. Residues: CASSESRASSGANVLTF.

This sequence joins TRBV5-6 and TRBJ1-1; 8 nucleotides align to TRBD1. With 3 bases clipped from V and 0 bases from J, the junction kept 7 bases outside the gene matches. The CDR3 spans 16 residues. Germline V CDR1 and CDR2: SGHDT, YYEEEE. The DNA for the CDR3 is TGTGCCAGCAGCTCCTCACGGACAGGGTTGAACACTGAAGCTTTCTTT. Translation gives CASSSSRTGLNTEAFF.

The rearrangement joins TRBV4-3 to TRBJ2-1; 9 bases line up with TRBD1. Germline V gene data show CDR1 as LGHNA and CDR2 as YSLEER. The junction had 7 bases not matched to a gene; V was cut back by 5 bases and J by 5 bases. The CDR3 totals 15 residues. This chain's CDR3 is CASSGGQGRNNEQFF. The CDR3 nucleotides are TGCGCCAGCAGCGGCGGACAGGGGAGGAACAATGAGCAGTTCTTC.

The V call is TRBV7-9, the J call TRBJ1-1, with D maybe TRBD1 (5 bases). Germline CDR1 SEHNR, CDR2 FQNEAQ (reference sequence). The CDR3 covers 16 residues. V was pared by 3 bases and J by 0 bases, with 14 bases between. CDR3 sequence: CASSFWQGQMNTEAFF. DNA for the CDR3: TGTGCCAGCAGCTTCTGGCAGGGTCAGATGAACACTGAAGCTTTCTTT.

The chain uses TRBV25-1 and TRBJ2-7, with TRBD2 identical over 11 bases. The junction had 4 bases not matched to a gene; V was cut back by 3 bases and J by 0 bases. The CDR3 has 16 amino acids. The V gene's germline CDR1 is MGHDK and CDR2 SYGVNS. The chain's CDR3 is CASSDLAGGFSYEQYF. The CDR3 nucleotides read TGTGCCAGCAGTGATCTAGCGGGAGGCTTCTCCTACGAGCAGTACTTC.

The V call is TRBV14, the J call TRBJ2-7; 10 positions match TRBD1. The CDR3 has 14 amino acids. The germline gives CDR1 SGHDN, CDR2 FVKESK. With 6 bases clipped from V and 5 bases from J, the junction kept 7 bases outside the gene matches. The CDR3 DNA is TGTGCCAGCAGTCGCCTGACAGGGGGCAACGAGCAGTACTTC. It yields the protein CASSRLTGGNEQYF.

This clone was seen a few times. J is TRBJ2-1 and V is TRBV27; 7 bases fit TRBD1. Germline CDR1 and CDR2: MNHEY and SMNVEV (reference sequence). Trimming at V came to 4 bases and at J to 12 bases, leaving 15 bases not matched to a gene. This CDR3 is built from 15 residues. The CDR3 sequence: CASSSPRTGEGRQFF. CDR3 DNA sequence: TGTGCCAGCAGTTCCCCACGGACAGGAGAGGGTAGGCAGTTCTTC.

The table lists this clone with a count of one. The chain is built from TRBV29-1 and TRBJ1-2; maybe TRBD1 (5 bases). Germline lookup yields CDR1 SQVTM and CDR2 ANQGSEA. Deletions cut 5 bases from V and 0 bases from J, with 19 bases between. The CDR3 extends over 16 amino acids. The CDR3 loop is CSVPREFLGANYGYTF. The CDR3 DNA reads as TGCAGCGTTCCCAGGGAATTCCTAGGCGCTAACTATGGCTACACCTTC. Full variable domain (remainder filled in from reference TRBV29-1 and TRBJ1-2): SAVISQKPSRDICQRGTSLTIQCQVDSQVTMMFWYRQQPGQSLTLIATANQGSEATYESGFVIDKFPISRPNLTFSTLTVSNMSPEDSSIYLCSVPREFLGANYGYTFGSGTRLTVV.

V and J are TRBV28 and TRBJ2-3; D perhaps matches TRBD1 (6 bases). Trimming took 5 bases from V and 0 from J, leaving 12 bases between them. Germline V lookup: CDR1 MDHEN, CDR2 SYDVKM. The CDR3 spans 15 residues. For the CDR3, the DNA is TGTGCCAGCAGTCCAAAGGACAGCAGCACAGATACGCAGTATTTT. Translation gives CASSPKDSSTDTQYF.

J is TRBJ2-7 and V is TRBV5-1; 11 bases agree with TRBD2. Germline CDR1 SGHRS, CDR2 YFSETQ. This CDR3 region has 16 residues. V shed 2 bases, J shed 0 bases, and the junction held 4 bases outside the gene matches. The CDR3 is CASSLGLAGNSYEQYF. In DNA, the CDR3 is TGCGCCAGCAGCTTAGGACTAGCGGGCAACTCCTACGAGCAGTACTTC.

In this sample, this clone turned up once. The rearrangement links TRBV10-2 to TRBJ2-2; 11 bases line up with TRBD2. CDR1 is WSHSY and CDR2 is SAAADI in the germline V gene. The J segment lost 0 bases and the V segment lost 6 bases, leaving 9 bases of the junction unmatched. The CDR3 consists of 18 residues. DNA for the CDR3: TGCGCCAGCAGGGGGACTAGCGGAATAAACGCGAACACCGGGGAGCTGTTTTTT. Translating it yields CASRGTSGINANTGELFF.

The chain is built from TRBV7-2 and TRBJ2-7; possible D gene TRBD1, 6 bases. V shed 5 bases and J shed 4 bases, with 21 bases lying between them. Per the germline V gene, CDR1 is SGHTA and CDR2 is FQGNSA. The CDR3 totals 16 residues. The CDR3 reads CASSPSLDRSRYEQYF. CDR3 DNA sequence: TGTGCCAGCAGCCCCTCCCTTGACAGGTCACGATACGAGCAGTACTTC. Full variable domain (outside the CDR3, taken from reference TRBV7-2 and TRBJ2-7): GAGVSQSPSNKVTEKGKDVELRCDPISGHTALYWYRQSLGQGLEFLIYFQGNSAPDKSGLPSDRFSAERTGGSVSTLTIQRTQQEDSAVYLCASSPSLDRSRYEQYFGPGTRLTVT.

The chain recombines TRBV4-3 with TRBJ2-4; TRBD2 matches 10 bases. The CDR3 loop spans 19 amino acids. Germline assignment: CDR1 LGHNA and CDR2 YSLEER. V dropped 0 bases and J dropped 3; count of bases not matched to a gene: 11. This CDR3 reads CASSQDQREGLSGKNIQYF. The CDR3 nucleotides are TGCGCCAGCAGCCAAGATCAGCGGGAGGGCCTTAGCGGCAAAAACATTCAGTACTTC.

The chain recombines TRBV28 with TRBJ2-3; 7 bases agree with TRBD1. In germline, CDR1 is MDHEN, CDR2 SYDVKM. CDR3 length equals 15 residues. The V gene end was trimmed by 2 bases and the J gene end by 2 bases; junction bases not matched to a gene: 4. CDR3 sequence: CASSLRGQVTDTQYF. CDR3 DNA sequence: TGTGCCAGCAGTTTAAGGGGGCAGGTCACAGATACGCAGTATTTT.

The chain links TRBV18 to TRBJ1-5; perhaps TRBD1 as D (6 bases). Germline CDR1 is KGHSH and CDR2 is LQKENI. The ends were cut back, 1 base at V and 7 bases at J, with 8 bases in the middle. This CDR3 region has 13 residues. CDR3 protein: CASSPQGDQPQHF. CDR3 bases: TGTGCCAGCTCACCACAGGGGGACCAGCCCCAGCATTTT.

The genes are TRBV28 and TRBJ2-3, with D maybe TRBD2 (6 bases). This CDR3 is 15 amino acids long. Germline V gene sequence: CDR1 MDHEN, CDR2 SYDVKM. V lost 5 bases to trimming and J lost 3 bases, with 15 bases between them. As DNA, the CDR3 is TGTGCCAGCAGTCCCAGAGGGAGGCCGACAGATACGCAGTATTTT. Amino acids: CASSPRGRPTDTQYF.